This passage covers 31 T cell receptor beta chains from one sample sequenced in a study of T cells after yellow fever vaccination. TCRdb recomputed calls from the 5' RACE reads with MiXCR, one row per CDR3 protein. The table lists around 120,000 distinct CDR3 sequences, roughly 7.2% of them singletons. The sample was CD4+ T cells sorted from PBMCs, taken approximately 47 days after the first yellow fever vaccination. The receptors originated from a man between 18 and 29 years old who received the YFV17D yellow fever vaccine.

This clonotype was detected only a few times. The chain links TRBV12-3 or TRBV12-4 to TRBJ2-1, with D perhaps assigned TRBD1 or TRBD2 (5 bases each). V was trimmed by 1 base and J by 9 bases, leaving 19 bases between them. CDR3 length: 16 residues. The CDR3 here is CASSLGVADLRGEQFF. The CDR3 bases are TGTGCCAGCAGTTTAGGTGTGGCGGACCTGAGGGGTGAGCAGTTCTTC.

This clonotype appeared many times. V and J are TRBV5-1 and TRBJ2-7; a weak D match, TRBD1 (6 bases). V gave up 0 bases and J gave up 6 bases, with 10 bases separating them. This CDR3 has 13 amino acids. The germline CDR1 and CDR2 sequences are SGHRS and YFSETQ. The CDR3 nucleotides are TGCGCCAGCAGCTTGGGACAGGACAGCGAGCAGTACTTC. Amino acid sequence: CASSLGQDSEQYF.

This clonotype was recorded many times. This chain connects TRBV4-3 to TRBJ2-1; D not certain. Germline assignment: CDR1 LGHNA and CDR2 YSLEER. The CDR3 runs 15 residues. Trimming left V 4 bases short and J 4 bases short, with 14 bases between. CDR3 in amino acids: CASSRGSWSYNEQFF. As DNA, the CDR3 is TGCGCCAGCAGCCGTGGGTCTTGGAGTTACAATGAGCAGTTCTTC.

This clonotype was counted ten times or more. The chain is built from TRBV10-3 and TRBJ1-2; D not resolved. This CDR3 spans 13 amino acids. Germline-derived CDR1 and CDR2 are ENHRY and SYGVKD. The germline V and J ends were trimmed by 0 bases and 5 bases, with 7 bases remaining between them. The CDR3 here is CAISESTEYGYTF. The CDR3 bases are TGTGCCATCAGTGAGTCGACGGAGTATGGCTACACCTTC.

This clonotype was seen ten or more times. J is TRBJ2-1 and V is TRBV12-3 or TRBV12-4, with D maybe TRBD2 (7 bases). This CDR3 spans 16 amino acids. V gave up 3 bases and J gave up 1 base, with 13 bases separating them. CDR3 residues: CASSFNGGRSYNEQFF. CDR3 nucleotides: TGTGCCAGCAGTTTTAACGGGGGGCGGTCCTACAATGAGCAGTTCTTC.

This clonotype was seen many times. The chain has TRBV29-1 and TRBJ1-1; the D gene is possibly TRBD1 (5 bases). The V end was cut by 4 bases, the J end by 6 bases, with 12 bases between. Germline CDR1 is SQVTM and CDR2 is ANQGSEA. This CDR3 comprises 12 residues. The CDR3 region has the DNA TGCAGCGTTGGCCTGGGGCACTCTGAAGCTTTCTTT. Encoded protein: CSVGLGHSEAFF.

In its sample, this clonotype was seen many times. The CDR3 sequence: CASSLSGGNPDTQYF. The CDR3 region has the DNA TGTGCCAGCAGTTTGAGCGGGGGGAACCCAGATACGCAGTATTTT. V and J are TRBV27 and TRBJ2-3; 9 nucleotides align to TRBD2. The V and J ends lost 3 bases and 4 bases, in that order; junction bases with no gene match: 5. Germline V gene lookup returns CDR1 MNHEY and CDR2 SMNVEV (reference sequence). The CDR3 has 15 amino acids.

In its sample, this clonotype was seen a few times. As DNA, the CDR3 is TGTGCCAGCTCACCATGGGGGCAAGAGACCCAGTACTTC. Its protein product is CASSPWGQETQYF. This chain joins TRBV18 and TRBJ2-5; either TRBD1 or TRBD2 may fit D (5 bases each). V was shortened by 2 bases and J by 2 bases, with 6 bases between the two germline ends. CDR1 is KGHSH, CDR2 LQKENI, per germline. This CDR3 is 13 amino acids long.

Ten or more counts support this clonotype. The V gene is TRBV5-1, the J gene TRBJ1-4, with 9 bases matching TRBD1. The CDR3 runs to 14 residues. V shed 4 bases, J shed 8 bases, and the junction held 6 bases outside the gene matches. CDR1 and CDR2 from the germline V gene are SGHRS and YFSETQ. This CDR3 reads CASSRTGEDEKLFF. The DNA of the CDR3 is TGCGCCAGCAGCAGGACAGGGGAGGACGAAAAACTGTTTTTT.

For this clonotype: This may come from a read error, since a much larger clone is one base off. The CDR3 region is CASSLDFREQFF. CDR3 nucleotide sequence: TGCGCCAGCAGCTTGGACTTTCGCGAGCAGTTCTTC. The chain couples TRBV5-1 to TRBJ2-1; D is ambiguous. The CDR3 runs to 12 residues. Trimming took 0 bases from V and 10 from J, leaving 8 bases between them. Germline assignment: CDR1 SGHRS and CDR2 YFSETQ.

To note about this clonotype: This may come from a read error, since a much larger clone is one base off. The gene calls are TRBV4-1 and TRBJ2-5, with TRBD1 as a possible D gene (6 bases). The ends were cut back, 1 base at V and 4 bases at J, with 16 bases in the middle. CDR3 size: 16 residues. Germline CDR1 and CDR2: MGHRA and YSYEKL. The CDR3 DNA follows: TGCGCCAGCAGCCAAGTTCCGGGACATATGGGAGAGACCCAGTACTTC. Its protein is CASSQVPGHMGETQYF.

This clonotype was counted at least ten times. The chain combines TRBV5-1 with TRBJ1-2, with TRBD1 matching over 10 bases. In germline, CDR1 is SGHRS, CDR2 YFSETQ. The V and J ends lost 2 bases and 6 bases, in that order; junction bases with no gene match: 4. CDR3 length: 14 residues. This CDR3 reads CASSLTGTGDGYTF. In nucleotides, the CDR3 is TGCGCCAGCAGCTTAACCGGGACAGGGGATGGCTACACCTTC.

This clonotype was observed a handful of times. V gene TRBV3-1 combines with J gene TRBJ2-3, with TRBD2 identical over 15 bases. Germline V gene lookup returns CDR1 LGHDT and CDR2 YNNKEL (reference sequence). Trimming at V came to 1 base and at J to 11 bases, leaving 10 bases not matched to a gene. The CDR3 runs to 17 residues. CDR3 residues: CASSQGRTSGGAFRQYF. Here the CDR3 DNA reads TGTGCCAGCAGCCAAGGTCGGACTAGCGGGGGGGCCTTCCGGCAGTATTTT.

This clonotype was counted at least ten times. The chain links TRBV3-1 to TRBJ2-5, with D unclear. This CDR3 has 13 amino acids. Germline CDR1 is LGHDT and CDR2 is YNNKEL (reference sequence). Trimming left V 0 bases short and J 7 bases short, with 9 bases between. The CDR3 DNA sequence: TGTGCCAGCAGCCAAGACCCTTCGGGGACCCAGTACTTC. This codes for CASSQDPSGTQYF.

Only a few counts were recorded for this clonotype. The J gene is TRBJ2-7, the V gene TRBV5-1; D gene uncertain. This CDR3 has 14 residues. The ends were cut back, 4 bases at V and 3 bases at J, with 14 bases in the middle. Per germline, CDR1 SGHRS and CDR2 YFSETQ. The CDR3 region is CASSLAPASYEQYV. CDR3 nucleotide sequence: TGCGCCAGCAGCCTGGCCCCGGCCAGCTACGAGCAGTACGTC.

This chain connects TRBV5-4 to TRBJ2-6; D is unclear. V lost 4 bases and J 4 bases, leaving 12 bases between the germline ends. Germline CDR1 is SGHNT and CDR2 is YYREEE (reference sequence). This CDR3 region has 15 residues. The CDR3 DNA follows: TGTGCCAGCAGCCCGGCGAGATGGGGGGCCAACGTCCTGACTTTC. It translates to CASSPARWGANVLTF.

This clonotype has a count of ten or more. V is TRBV7-2 and J is TRBJ2-5; D tentatively reads TRBD1 or TRBD2 (5 bases each). V was clipped by 5 bases and J by 2 bases, with 15 bases between them. The CDR3 covers 15 residues. Germline values: CDR1 SGHTA, CDR2 FQGNSA. The DNA for the CDR3 is TGTGCCAGCAGCATATCCGGGACGTCTCAAGAGACCCAGTACTTC. It specifies CASSISGTSQETQYF.

In this sample, this clonotype turned up many times. The junction departs from the called germline gene at one end, perhaps through a read error. This chain uses TRBV7-7 with TRBJ2-5; D is unclear. The CDR3 runs 13 residues. Germline V gene data show CDR1 as SSHAT and CDR2 as FNYEAQ (reference sequence). As DNA, the CDR3 is TGTGCTAGCAGCTTTGACCAACTCGAGACCCAGTACTTC. Protein product: CASSFDQLETQYF.

The sample holds many counts of this clonotype. The rearrangement joins TRBV25-1 to TRBJ2-1; tentative D call: TRBD2 (7 bases). Germline CDR1 reads MGHDK; CDR2 reads SYGVNS. This CDR3 has 14 amino acids. V lost 9 bases and J 5 bases, leaving 17 bases between the germline ends. The DNA of the CDR3 is TGTGCCAGTGGGTCTCGGGGGGCTCACAATGAGCAGTTCTTC. Its protein product is CASGSRGAHNEQFF.

This clonotype was seen many times. At one of its ends the junction is not consistent with the germline gene, which may arise from a read error. J is TRBJ1-3 and V is TRBV10-3, with D possibly TRBD1 on 6 matching bases. This CDR3 region has 11 residues. Germline V gene sequence: CDR1 ENHRY, CDR2 SYGVKD. The CDR3 bases are TGCGGGGGCAGCTCTGGAAACACCATATATTTT. Its protein is CGGSSGNTIYF.

Many counts were recorded for this clonotype. The chain carries TRBV12-3 or TRBV12-4 and TRBJ2-1, with 11 positions matching TRBD1. The V segment lost 5 bases and the J segment 15 bases; nucleotides outside the gene matches: 9. This CDR3 has 13 amino acids. As DNA, the CDR3 is TGTGCCAGCAGTGCAAGATGGACAGGGGGCTCGTTCTTC. Protein sequence: CASSARWTGGSFF.

At least ten counts were recorded for this clonotype. The chain links TRBV5-1 to TRBJ2-7; D perhaps matches TRBD2 (5 bases). V was trimmed by 4 bases and J by 0 bases, leaving 14 bases between them. The germline gives CDR1 SGHRS, CDR2 YFSETQ. The CDR3 consists of 15 residues. The CDR3, as DNA: TGCGCCAGCAGCCCCAGCGGTGGTAGCTCCTACGAGCAGTACTTC. Protein product: CASSPSGGSSYEQYF.

This chain links TRBV5-4 with TRBJ2-4; D uncertain. Trimming shortened V by 0 bases and J by 4 bases, and 11 bases separated the two germline ends. The CDR3 is 15 amino acids. Germline-derived CDR1 and CDR2 are SGHNT and YYREEE (reference sequence). The CDR3 reads CASSLDVGIKNIQYF. The CDR3 nucleotides are TGTGCCAGCAGCTTGGACGTAGGGATAAAAAACATTCAGTACTTC.

This chain connects TRBV6-5 to TRBJ1-1, with TRBD1 as a possible D gene (5 bases). The CDR3 loop spans 14 amino acids. The ends were cut back, 4 bases at V and 5 bases at J, with 14 bases in the middle. The germline gives CDR1 MNHEY, CDR2 SVGAGI. The CDR3 region has the DNA TGTGCCAGCAGTTCGGGGCCCCCGAGGACTGAAGCTTTCTTT. Its protein product is CASSSGPPRTEAFF.

This clonotype was observed at least ten times. V usage is TRBV19 and J usage is TRBJ2-1; D is possibly TRBD1 (6 bases). Germline-derived CDR1 and CDR2 are LNHDA and SQIVND (reference sequence). The CDR3 totals 16 residues. The ends were cut back, 4 bases at V and 0 bases at J, with 13 bases in the middle. CDR3 in amino acids: CASSNQGSPSYNEQFF. The CDR3 DNA follows: TGTGCCAGTAGTAATCAGGGGTCTCCCTCCTACAATGAGCAGTTCTTC.

Notes on this clonotype: Given a much more abundant clone one base away, this may be a read error. The CDR3 region has the DNA TGCTGTGCTAGGGGGCATGAGCAGTTCTTC. This sequence encodes CCARGHEQFF. The genes are TRBV20-1 and TRBJ2-1; TRBD1 matches at 7 bases. Germline-derived CDR1 and CDR2 are DFQATT and SNEGSKA (reference sequence). This CDR3 is built from 10 residues.

This clonotype was counted at least ten times. The rearrangement uses TRBV4-2 and TRBJ2-7, with 7 nucleotides matching TRBD1. CDR3 length: 15 amino acids. V was pared by 1 base and J by 6 bases, with 9 bases of the junction left unmatched. Germline V gene lookup returns CDR1 LGHNA and CDR2 YNFKEQ. This CDR3 is CASSQGMRGLGEQYF. In DNA form, the CDR3 reads TGTGCCAGCAGCCAAGGAATGAGGGGGCTAGGCGAGCAGTACTTC.

This clonotype was found many times. The chain links TRBV4-2 to TRBJ2-7; 9 bases are shared with TRBD1. CDR1 LGHNA and CDR2 YNFKEQ come from the germline V gene. J was trimmed by 2 bases and V by 2 bases; bases with no gene match: 7. The CDR3 totals 16 residues. The CDR3 protein is CASSQRTGAVTYEQYF. The CDR3 nucleotides are TGTGCCAGCAGCCAAAGGACAGGGGCTGTCACCTACGAGCAGTACTTC.

This clonotype has at least ten counts. CDR3 nucleotide sequence: TGCAGTGCGACCGGGACAGCTAATAGTGGCTACACCTTC. Translating gives CSATGTANSGYTF. The V call is TRBV20-1, the J call TRBJ1-2, with 7 bases that match TRBD1. V lost 6 bases to trimming and J lost 7 bases; unmatched junction nucleotides: 11. Germline V gene sequence: CDR1 DFQATT, CDR2 SNEGSKA (reference sequence). The CDR3 runs 13 residues.

This clonotype was counted ten times or more. The V gene is TRBV5-1, the J gene TRBJ2-7, with D perhaps matching TRBD1 (5 bases). CDR3 length equals 14 residues. Germline V CDR1 and CDR2: SGHRS, YFSETQ. V lost 0 bases and J 6 bases, leaving 13 bases between the germline ends. The CDR3 here is CASSLGQGTGEQYF. CDR3 nucleotide sequence: TGCGCCAGCAGCTTGGGCCAGGGCACAGGCGAGCAGTACTTC.

This clonotype was counted ten times or more. This chain uses TRBV20-1 with TRBJ2-4; D unclear. V was pared by 3 bases and J by 0 bases, with 6 bases between. The germline V gene has CDR1 DFQATT and CDR2 SNEGSKA (reference sequence). The CDR3 covers 13 residues. The CDR3, as DNA: TGCAGTGCTAGTGACCTAGCCAAAAACATTCAGTACTTC. Protein sequence: CSASDLAKNIQYF.